The entry that follows covers one TCR beta chain sequence. The antigen it binds to is not known. Base quality data are lacking; no much larger clone is found one base away. PBMCs were isolated from peripheral blood, and genomic DNA from unsorted PBMCs was used for TCR beta sequencing. Survey-level sequencing on the immunoSEQ platform was used to profile the TCR beta chain repertoires. In the original analysis: CDR3 amino acid length spectratypes and V-J pairing frequencies were compared, and repertoire diversity was measured with the inverse Simpson index. To annotate clonotypes specific to SARS-CoV-2, CMV, influenza A and EBV, TCR beta CDR3 sequences were compared against VDJdb. As stored in TCRdb, this immuneACCESS dataset retains in-frame rearrangements with V and J assigned. A fraction of the clones does not appear; measured against another copy, unresolved V genes explain less than half of the discrepancy, and the remainder lacks a known reason. Clone size and V and J calls were adopted from that table, with D and trimming inferred from the DNA. The sample table holds approximately 70,000 clones, of which around 93% were seen once. The top ten hold 4% to 5% of the sample.

Looking up the germline V gene (reference sequence) yields CDR1 LNHDA and CDR2 SQIVND. Taken from cysteine to phenylalanine, the CDR3 has 13 residues. Of all the DNA, just the CDR3 is kept, 39 bases in frame from base 1. V is cut by 9 bases and J by 1 base, and the space between the germline ends is 12 bases. The data belong to a study (dated by TCRdb to between 2022 and 2023). General conclusions and limits of the study: According to the authors, more investigation is needed, including longitudinal sampling and evaluation of a control group.

This TCR came from a man aged 40-49 years with rheumatoid arthritis. The sample taken for sequencing was PBMCs. The V gene is TRBV19 and the J gene is TRBJ1-1; TRBD1 is possibly the D segment (5 matching bases). In nucleotides, the sequence is TGTGCCAGCTCCCGGACATCGAACACTGAAGCTTTCTTT. Translation gives CASSRTSNTEAFF.